These 20 T cell receptor beta chains were sequenced from one sample in a study of blood T cell repertoires in COVID-19. Measured with immunoSEQ multiplex PCR; TCRdb has only the in-frame clones, and not every one. The sample includes around 300,000 clones, about nine tenths of them seen just once. Sequenced: peripheral blood. Receptors originate from a man between 45 and 60 years old with acute or convalescent COVID-19.

The rearrangement uses TRBV9 and TRBJ2-1; a weak D match, TRBD1 (6 bases). CDR1 is SGDLS, CDR2 YYNGEE, per germline. The CDR3 is 16 residues long. Trimming left V 0 bases short and J 1 base short, with 11 bases between. The CDR3 region has the DNA TGTGCCAGCAGCGTAGTGGGGACATTATCCTACAATGAGCAGTTCTTC. It encodes CASSVVGTLSYNEQFF. The full variable domain, completed using reference TRBV9 and TRBJ2-1, is DSGVTQTPKHLITATGQRVTLRCSPRSGDLSVYWYQQSLDQGLQFLIQYYNGEERAKGNILERFSAQQFPDLHSELNLSSLELGDSALYFCASSVVGTLSYNEQFFGPGTRLTVL.

This clone showed up just once. The chain has TRBV6-1 and TRBJ1-5; maybe TRBD1 (5 bases). Looked up from germline, CDR1 is MNHNS and CDR2 is SASEGT. The CDR3 is 13 residues long. V was trimmed by 1 base and J by 6 bases, leaving 7 bases between them. The CDR3: CASSEEGVQPQHF. The CDR3 region has the DNA TGTGCCAGCAGTGAAGAAGGGGTTCAGCCCCAGCATTTT.

This chain uses TRBV5-6 with TRBJ1-2; D may be TRBD1 (6 bases). Germline CDR1 and CDR2: SGHDT and YYEEEE. The CDR3 runs 14 residues. V lost 4 bases and J lost 3, with 13 bases in between. CDR3 region: CASSTQQGYYGYTF. Written as DNA, the CDR3 is TGTGCCAGCAGCACCCAACAGGGTTACTATGGCTACACCTTC.

The chain links TRBV6-2 or TRBV6-3 to TRBJ1-1, with D uncertain. Germline lookup yields CDR1 MNHEY and CDR2 SVGEGT. There are 12 residues in the CDR3. V was pared by 6 bases and J by 9 bases, with 14 bases between. The CDR3 bases are TGTGCCAGCAGCCCGAGCGTAGGCAAAGCTTTCTTT. It yields the protein CASSPSVGKAFF.

The chain recombines TRBV10-1 with TRBJ2-5; 12 bases map to TRBD2. Germline-derived CDR1 and CDR2 are WNHNN and SYGVQD (reference sequence). V shed 5 bases and J 4 bases; nucleotides not matched to a gene: 5. This CDR3 is built from 15 residues. CDR3 DNA sequence: TGCGCCAGCAGTCAAGGACTAGCGGGGTCAGAGACCCAGTACTTC. Translating gives CASSQGLAGSETQYF.

Regarding this clone: This specimen includes other DNA sequences encoding the same CDR3. This rearrangement joins TRBV18 to TRBJ2-5; 8 bases fit TRBD1. V lost 3 bases to trimming and J lost 2 bases; unmatched junction nucleotides: 2. The CDR3 spans 14 residues. Germline assignment: CDR1 KGHSH and CDR2 LQKENI. In nucleotides, the CDR3 is TGTGCCAGCTCACCTGGGACAGGACAAGAGACCCAGTACTTC. It is translated as CASSPGTGQETQYF. The variable domain in full, with the rest retrieved from reference TRBV18 and TRBJ2-5, is NAGVMQNPRHLVRRRGQEARLRCSPMKGHSHVYWYRQLPEEGLKFMVYLQKENIIDESGMPKERFSAEFPKEGPSILRIQQVVRGDSAAYFCASSPGTGQETQYFGPGTRLLVL.

The rearrangement links TRBV18 to TRBJ1-5; 10 nucleotides line up with TRBD1. The germline CDR1 and CDR2 sequences are KGHSH and LQKENI. V lost 5 bases, J lost 3 bases, and 7 bases stayed unmatched. CDR3 size: 16 residues. This CDR3 is CASSRRQGADNQPQHF. CDR3 coding DNA: TGTGCCAGCTCAAGGCGACAGGGGGCTGACAATCAGCCCCAGCATTTT.

This sequence joins TRBV4-2 and TRBJ1-6; TRBD1 matches at 10 bases. The CDR3 runs to 16 residues. Germline V gene sequence: CDR1 LGHNA, CDR2 YNFKEQ. Trimming cost V 4 bases and J 10 bases; bases outside gene matches: 10. The CDR3 DNA reads TGTGCCAGCAGCCCGATAGGCGGGACAGGGGCCTCACCCCTCCACTTT. This translates into CASSPIGGTGASPLHF.

V usage is TRBV5-1 and J usage is TRBJ2-3; tentative D call: TRBD2 (5 bases). This CDR3 is 13 amino acids long. V was trimmed by 7 bases and J by 1 base, leaving 10 bases between them. Germline CDR1 and CDR2: SGHRS and YFSETQ. CDR3 in amino acids: CASHGVGTDTQYF. Here the CDR3 DNA reads TGCGCCAGCCACGGGGTCGGCACAGATACGCAGTATTTT.

The gene calls are TRBV15 and TRBJ1-5, with TRBD1 as a possible D gene (6 bases). Per germline, CDR1 LNHNV and CDR2 YYDKDF (reference sequence). CDR3 size: 14 residues. V was clipped by 1 base and J by 4 bases, with 8 bases between them. DNA for the CDR3: TGTGCCACCAGCAGAGGACAGGAGAATCAGCCCCAGCATTTT. Its protein product is CATSRGQENQPQHF.

This clone has a handful of counts. Other nucleotide sequences in the sample specify the same CDR3. This rearrangement joins TRBV5-1 to TRBJ1-6, with 9 bases identical to TRBD1. The CDR3 runs to 15 residues. Germline V gene data show CDR1 as SGHRS and CDR2 as YFSETQ. Losses at the gene ends were 0 bases for V and 10 bases for J; bases not matched to a gene: 5. CDR3 in DNA: TGCGCCAGCAGCTTGGCCGGGACAGGGAACTCACCCCTCCACTTT. This gives the protein CASSLAGTGNSPLHF.

The rearrangement links TRBV6-5 to TRBJ1-1; D is ambiguous. The ends were cut back, 2 bases at V and 0 bases at J, with 10 bases in the middle. Germline V lookup: CDR1 MNHEY, CDR2 SVGAGI. The CDR3 totals 15 residues. This CDR3 is CASSYNGNMNTEAFF. DNA for the CDR3: TGTGCCAGCAGTTACAACGGGAACATGAACACTGAAGCTTTCTTT.

The genes are TRBV2 and TRBJ1-2, with unresolved D. Germline V lookup: CDR1 SNHLY, CDR2 FYNNEI. Between the trimmed V and J ends, which lost 6 bases and 8 bases, there was a span of 13 bases. This CDR3 is 12 amino acids long. CDR3 in amino acids: CASSGFYVGYTF. As DNA, the CDR3 is TGTGCCAGCAGCGGGTTCTACGTAGGCTACACCTTC.

The chain uses TRBV19 and TRBJ1-2, with D tentatively TRBD1 (5 bases). The CDR3 consists of 16 residues. Germline CDR1 LNHDA, CDR2 SQIVND (reference sequence). V lost 0 bases and J lost 6, with 17 bases in between. CDR3 sequence reads: CASSIDPTATNHGYTF. The CDR3 coding sequence is TGTGCCAGTAGTATAGATCCGACAGCCACCAACCATGGCTACACCTTC.

The V call is TRBV5-1, the J call TRBJ2-3; 7 bases match TRBD1. Trimming took 2 bases from V and 5 from J; bases not matched to a gene: 14. This CDR3 comprises 17 residues. The germline V gene encodes CDR1 SGHRS and CDR2 YFSETQ. As DNA, the CDR3 is TGCGCCAGCAGCTTAGATGTAGGGGGCGACAGGGAAGATACGCAGTATTTT. It codes for CASSLDVGGDREDTQYF.

The J gene is TRBJ2-1, the V gene TRBV11-2; a possible D gene is TRBD1 (5 bases). Germline assignment: CDR1 SGHAT and CDR2 FQNNGV. This CDR3 contains 15 residues. V was trimmed by 1 base and J by 7 bases, leaving 14 bases between them. In DNA form, the CDR3 reads TGTGCCAGCAGCTTAGGGTGGACCCAGGGAAATGAGCAGTTCTTC. Its translation is CASSLGWTQGNEQFF.

The chain combines TRBV3-1 (or the pseudogene TRBV3-2) with TRBJ2-2; TRBD2 might be the D (5 bases). This CDR3 contains 15 residues. Germline loops: CDR1 LGHDT, CDR2 YNNKEL (reference sequence). With 3 bases removed from V and 2 bases from J, the gap between germline ends came to 10 bases. CDR3 sequence (DNA): TGTGCCAGCAGCCAGGACCGACTAAACACCGGGGAGCTGTTTTTT. It yields the protein CASSQDRLNTGELFF.

This clone has just a few counts. The CDR3 here is CATSRDMVRTAYEQYF. The CDR3 DNA reads as TGTGCCACCAGCAGAGATATGGTTCGGACAGCCTACGAGCAGTACTTC. The chain combines TRBV15 with TRBJ2-7; TRBD1 is a possible D gene (6 bases). Trimming removed 0 bases from V and 2 bases from J, with 14 bases in between. The CDR3 contains 16 residues. Germline CDR1 reads LNHNV; CDR2 reads YYDKDF (reference sequence).

This chain joins TRBV19 and TRBJ2-5; possibly TRBD1 for D (6 bases). Trimming took off 4 bases at V and 5 bases at J, with 11 bases between the two ends. Germline V gives CDR1 LNHDA, CDR2 SQIVND (reference sequence). The CDR3 covers 13 residues. DNA of the CDR3: TGTGCCAGTAGTAAGGGACAATGGGAGACCCAGTACTTC. Protein product: CASSKGQWETQYF.

V and J are TRBV5-4 and TRBJ2-1; 10 nucleotides match TRBD2. This CDR3 contains 15 residues. Germline CDR1 SGHNT, CDR2 YYREEE (reference sequence). With 3 bases clipped from V and 5 bases from J, the junction kept 5 bases outside the gene matches. The CDR3 spells CASSSGTSANNEQFF. The CDR3 bases are TGTGCCAGCAGCTCCGGGACTAGCGCCAACAATGAGCAGTTCTTC.